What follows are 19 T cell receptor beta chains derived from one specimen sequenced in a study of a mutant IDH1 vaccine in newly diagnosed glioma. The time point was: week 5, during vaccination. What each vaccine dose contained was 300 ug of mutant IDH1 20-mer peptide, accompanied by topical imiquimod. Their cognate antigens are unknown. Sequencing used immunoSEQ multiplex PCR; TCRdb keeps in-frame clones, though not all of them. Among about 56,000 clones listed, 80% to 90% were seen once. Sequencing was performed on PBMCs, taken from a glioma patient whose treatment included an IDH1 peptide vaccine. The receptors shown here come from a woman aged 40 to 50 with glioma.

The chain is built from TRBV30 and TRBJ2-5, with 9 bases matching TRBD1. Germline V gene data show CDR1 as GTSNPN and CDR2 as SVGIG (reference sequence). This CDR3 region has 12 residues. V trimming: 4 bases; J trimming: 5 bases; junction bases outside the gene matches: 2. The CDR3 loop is CAWNGQGETQYF. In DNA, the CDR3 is TGTGCCTGGAACGGACAGGGGGAGACCCAGTACTTC.

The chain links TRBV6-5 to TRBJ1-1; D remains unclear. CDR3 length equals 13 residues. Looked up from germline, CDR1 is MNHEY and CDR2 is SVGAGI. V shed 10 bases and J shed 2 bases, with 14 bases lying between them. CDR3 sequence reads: CATITHHNTEAFF. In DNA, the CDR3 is TGTGCCACTATAACACACCACAACACTGAAGCTTTCTTT.

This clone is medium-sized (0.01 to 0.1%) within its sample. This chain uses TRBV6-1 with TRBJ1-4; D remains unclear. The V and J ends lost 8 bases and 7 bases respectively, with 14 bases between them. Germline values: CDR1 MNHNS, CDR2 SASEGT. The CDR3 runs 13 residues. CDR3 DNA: TGTGCCAGCCAAGGCTATTCGGCTGAAAAACTGTTTTTT. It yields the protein CASQGYSAEKLFF.

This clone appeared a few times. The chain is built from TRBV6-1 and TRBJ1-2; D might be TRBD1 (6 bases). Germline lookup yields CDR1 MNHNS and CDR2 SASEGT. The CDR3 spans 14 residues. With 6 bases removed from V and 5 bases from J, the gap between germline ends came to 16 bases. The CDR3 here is CASSHRERGYGYTF. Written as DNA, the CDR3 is TGTGCCAGCAGCCACAGGGAAAGAGGGTATGGCTACACCTTC.

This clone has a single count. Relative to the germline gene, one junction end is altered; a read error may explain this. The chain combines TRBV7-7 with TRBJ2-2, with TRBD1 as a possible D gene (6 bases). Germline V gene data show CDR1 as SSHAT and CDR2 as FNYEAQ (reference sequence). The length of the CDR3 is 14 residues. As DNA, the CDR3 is TGTGCTAGCAGCTCAGCGACAGGCCCCGGGGAGCTGTTTTTT. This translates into CASSSATGPGELFF.

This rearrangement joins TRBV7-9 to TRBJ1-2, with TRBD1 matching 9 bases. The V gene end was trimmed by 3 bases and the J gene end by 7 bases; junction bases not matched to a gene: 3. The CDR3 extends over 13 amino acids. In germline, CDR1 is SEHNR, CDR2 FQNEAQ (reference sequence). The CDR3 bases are TGTGCCAGCAGCTTGGGACAGGGCTCTGGCTACACCTTC. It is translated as CASSLGQGSGYTF.

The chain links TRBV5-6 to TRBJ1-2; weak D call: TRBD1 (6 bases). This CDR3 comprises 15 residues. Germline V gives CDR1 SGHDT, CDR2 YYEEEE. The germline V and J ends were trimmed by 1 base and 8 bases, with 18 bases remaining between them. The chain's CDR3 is CASSLTPGQGQGYTF. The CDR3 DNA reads TGTGCCAGCAGCTTGACCCCGGGACAAGGGCAGGGCTACACCTTC.

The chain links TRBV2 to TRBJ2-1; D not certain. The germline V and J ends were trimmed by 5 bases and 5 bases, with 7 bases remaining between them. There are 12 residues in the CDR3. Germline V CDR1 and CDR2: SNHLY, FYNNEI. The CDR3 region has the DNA TGTGCCAGCAGTTCTCGAAACAATGAGCAGTTCTTC. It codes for CASSSRNNEQFF.

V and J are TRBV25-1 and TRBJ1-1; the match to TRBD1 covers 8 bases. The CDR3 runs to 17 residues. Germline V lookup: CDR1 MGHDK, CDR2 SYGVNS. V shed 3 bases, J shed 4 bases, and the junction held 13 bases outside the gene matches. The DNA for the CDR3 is TGTGCCAGCAGTGAGGATCGACCGGGACAGGCGGGCACTGAAGCTTTCTTT. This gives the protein CASSEDRPGQAGTEAFF.

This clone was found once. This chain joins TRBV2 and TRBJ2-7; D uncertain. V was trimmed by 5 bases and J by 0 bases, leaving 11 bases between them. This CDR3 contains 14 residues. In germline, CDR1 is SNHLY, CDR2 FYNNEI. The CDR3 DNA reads TGTGCCAGCAGTAAAGTTGGGTCCTCCTACGAGCAGTACTTC. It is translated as CASSKVGSSYEQYF.

This chain's CDR3 is CASRERGHTEAFF. For the CDR3, the DNA is TGTGCCAGCAGGGAGAGGGGCCACACTGAAGCTTTCTTT. This sequence joins TRBV2 and TRBJ1-1; possibly TRBD1 for D (5 bases). Trimming removed 6 bases from V and 3 bases from J, with 11 bases in between. Germline assignment: CDR1 SNHLY and CDR2 FYNNEI. The CDR3 totals 13 residues.

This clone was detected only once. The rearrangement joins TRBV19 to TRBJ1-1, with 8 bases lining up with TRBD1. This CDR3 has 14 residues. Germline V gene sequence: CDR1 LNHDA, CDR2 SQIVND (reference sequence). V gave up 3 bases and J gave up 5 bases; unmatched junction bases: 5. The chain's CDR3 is CASSIHQGATEAFF. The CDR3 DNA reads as TGTGCCAGTAGTATTCATCAGGGGGCAACTGAAGCTTTCTTT.

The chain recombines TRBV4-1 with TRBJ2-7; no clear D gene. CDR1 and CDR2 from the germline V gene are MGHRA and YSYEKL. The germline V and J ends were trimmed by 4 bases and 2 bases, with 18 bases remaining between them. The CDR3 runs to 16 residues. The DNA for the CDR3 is TGCGCCAGCAGCCTCGGGCCGACTCGTGGGGCCTACGAGCAGTACTTC. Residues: CASSLGPTRGAYEQYF.

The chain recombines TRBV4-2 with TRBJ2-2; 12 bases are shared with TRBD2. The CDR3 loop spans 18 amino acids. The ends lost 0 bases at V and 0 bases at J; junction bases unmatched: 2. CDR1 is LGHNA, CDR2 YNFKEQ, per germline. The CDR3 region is CASSQELAGGTNTGELFF. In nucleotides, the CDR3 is TGTGCCAGCAGCCAAGAACTAGCGGGGGGAACGAACACCGGGGAGCTGTTTTTT.

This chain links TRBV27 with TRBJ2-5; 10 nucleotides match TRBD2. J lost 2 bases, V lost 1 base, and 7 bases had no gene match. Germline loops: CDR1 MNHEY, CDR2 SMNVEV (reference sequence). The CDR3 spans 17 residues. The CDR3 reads CASSLFSGLAIQETQYF. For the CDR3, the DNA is TGTGCCAGCAGTTTATTCTCGGGACTAGCGATTCAAGAGACCCAGTACTTC.

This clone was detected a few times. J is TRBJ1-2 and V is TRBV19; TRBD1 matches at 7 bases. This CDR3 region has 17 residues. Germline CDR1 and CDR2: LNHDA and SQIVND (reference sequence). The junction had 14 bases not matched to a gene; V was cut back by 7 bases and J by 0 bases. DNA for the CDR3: TGTGCCAGTAACGAACTTGGGACAGTTACTGCTAACTATGGCTACACCTTC. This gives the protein CASNELGTVTANYGYTF. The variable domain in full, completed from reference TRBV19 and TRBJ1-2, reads DGGITQSPKYLFRKEGQNVTLSCEQNLNHDAMYWYRQDPGQGLRLIYYSQIVNDFQKGDIAEGYSVSREKKESFPLTVTSAQKNPTAFYLCASNELGTVTANYGYTFGSGTRLTVV.

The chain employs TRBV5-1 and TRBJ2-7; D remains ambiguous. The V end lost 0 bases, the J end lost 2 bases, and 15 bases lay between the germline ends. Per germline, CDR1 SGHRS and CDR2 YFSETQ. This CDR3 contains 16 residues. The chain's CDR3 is CASSLALQPSPYEQYF. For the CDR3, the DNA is TGCGCCAGCAGCTTGGCCCTGCAGCCCAGCCCCTACGAGCAGTACTTC. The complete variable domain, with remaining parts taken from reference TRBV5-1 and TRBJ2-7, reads KAGVTQTPRYLIKTRGQQVTLSCSPISGHRSVSWYQQTPGQGLQFLFEYFSETQRNKGNFPGRFSGRQFSNSRSEMNVSTLELGDSALYLCASSLALQPSPYEQYFGPGTRLTVT.

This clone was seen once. The CDR3 coding sequence is TGTGCCAGCAGTCAAACTAGTTACACTGAAGCTTTCTTT. This sequence encodes CASSQTSYTEAFF. This chain connects TRBV7-9 to TRBJ1-1; no clear D. This CDR3 contains 13 residues. Trimming cost V 6 bases and J 3 bases, with 11 bases left between them. Germline loops: CDR1 SEHNR, CDR2 FQNEAQ (reference sequence).

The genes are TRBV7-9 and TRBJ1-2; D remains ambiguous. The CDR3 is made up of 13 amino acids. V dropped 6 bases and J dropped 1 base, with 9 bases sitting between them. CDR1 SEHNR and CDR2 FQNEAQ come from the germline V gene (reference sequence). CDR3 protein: CASSSSDNYGYTF. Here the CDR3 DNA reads TGTGCCAGCAGTTCATCGGATAACTATGGCTACACCTTC.